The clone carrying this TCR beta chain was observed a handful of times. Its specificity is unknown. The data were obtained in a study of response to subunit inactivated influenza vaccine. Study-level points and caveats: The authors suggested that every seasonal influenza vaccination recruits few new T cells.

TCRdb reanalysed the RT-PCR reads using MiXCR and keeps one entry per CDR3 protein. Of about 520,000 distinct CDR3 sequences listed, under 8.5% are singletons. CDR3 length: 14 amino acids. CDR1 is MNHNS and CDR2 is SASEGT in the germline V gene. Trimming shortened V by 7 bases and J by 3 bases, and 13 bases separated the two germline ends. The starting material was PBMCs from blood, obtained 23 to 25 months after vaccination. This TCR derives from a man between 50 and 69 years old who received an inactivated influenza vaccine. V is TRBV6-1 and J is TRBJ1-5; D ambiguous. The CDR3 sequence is CASKLGTDNQPQHF. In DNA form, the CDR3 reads TGTGCCAGCAAATTGGGAACAGACAATCAGCCCCAGCATTTT.